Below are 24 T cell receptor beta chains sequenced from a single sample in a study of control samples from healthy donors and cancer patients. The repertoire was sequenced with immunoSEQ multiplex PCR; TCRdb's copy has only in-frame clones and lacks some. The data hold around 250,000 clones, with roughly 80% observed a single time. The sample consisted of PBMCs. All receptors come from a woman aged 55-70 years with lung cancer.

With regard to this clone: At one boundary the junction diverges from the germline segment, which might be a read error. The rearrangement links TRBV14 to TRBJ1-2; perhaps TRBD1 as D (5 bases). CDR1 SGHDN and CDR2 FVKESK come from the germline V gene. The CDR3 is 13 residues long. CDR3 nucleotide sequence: TGTGCCAGCCGCTCAGTTTGGGGCTATGGCTGCACCTTC. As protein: CASRSVWGYGCTF. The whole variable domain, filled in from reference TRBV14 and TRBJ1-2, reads EAGVTQFPSHSVIEKGQTVTLRCDPISGHDNLYWYRRVMGKEIKFLLHFVKESKQDESGMPNNRFLAERTGGTYSTLKVQPAELEDSGVYFCASRSVWGYGCTFGSGTRLTVV.

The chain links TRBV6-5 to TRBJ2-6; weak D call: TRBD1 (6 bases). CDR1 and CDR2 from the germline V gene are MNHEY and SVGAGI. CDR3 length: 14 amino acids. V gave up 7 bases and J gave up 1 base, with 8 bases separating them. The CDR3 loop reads CASTTGSGANVLTF. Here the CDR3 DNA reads TGTGCCAGCACCACAGGGTCTGGGGCCAACGTCCTGACTTTC.

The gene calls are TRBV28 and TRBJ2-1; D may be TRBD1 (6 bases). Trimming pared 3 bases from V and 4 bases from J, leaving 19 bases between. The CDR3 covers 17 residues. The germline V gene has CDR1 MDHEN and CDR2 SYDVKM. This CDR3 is CASSFPRGSSTYNEQFF. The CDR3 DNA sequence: TGTGCCAGCAGTTTTCCCAGGGGTTCCTCTACGTACAATGAGCAGTTCTTC.

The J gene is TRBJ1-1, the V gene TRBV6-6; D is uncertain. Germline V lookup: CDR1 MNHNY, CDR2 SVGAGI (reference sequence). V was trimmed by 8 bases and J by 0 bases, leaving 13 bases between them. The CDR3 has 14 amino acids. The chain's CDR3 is CASVVRVMNTEAFF. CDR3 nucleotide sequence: TGTGCCAGCGTTGTACGGGTGATGAACACTGAAGCTTTCTTT.

The DNA of the CDR3 is TGTGCCAGCAGTTACGAAGCGGGAGGGCTCAATGAGCAGTTCTTC. Translated, it gives CASSYEAGGLNEQFF. The chain links TRBV27 to TRBJ2-1, with 10 bases that match TRBD2. The CDR3 has 15 residues. V was pared by 4 bases and J by 6 bases, with 6 bases of the junction left unmatched. Germline V gene data show CDR1 as MNHEY and CDR2 as SMNVEV (reference sequence).

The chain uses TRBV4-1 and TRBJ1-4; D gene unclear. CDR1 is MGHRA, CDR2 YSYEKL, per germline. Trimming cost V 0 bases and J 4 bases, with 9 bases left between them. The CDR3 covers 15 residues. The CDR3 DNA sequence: TGCGCCAGCAGCCAAGATCAAGAGTATAATGAAAAACTGTTTTTT. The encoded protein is CASSQDQEYNEKLFF.

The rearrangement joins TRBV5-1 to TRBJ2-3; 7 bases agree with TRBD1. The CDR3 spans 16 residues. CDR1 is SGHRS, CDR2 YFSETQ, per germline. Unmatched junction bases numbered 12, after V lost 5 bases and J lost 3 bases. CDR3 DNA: TGCGCCAGCAGTGTCGCCCAGACAGGGCAGACAGATACGCAGTATTTT. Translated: CASSVAQTGQTDTQYF. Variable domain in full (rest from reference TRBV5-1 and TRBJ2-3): KAGVTQTPRYLIKTRGQQVTLSCSPISGHRSVSWYQQTPGQGLQFLFEYFSETQRNKGNFPGRFSGRQFSNSRSEMNVSTLELGDSALYLCASSVAQTGQTDTQYFGPGTRLTVL.

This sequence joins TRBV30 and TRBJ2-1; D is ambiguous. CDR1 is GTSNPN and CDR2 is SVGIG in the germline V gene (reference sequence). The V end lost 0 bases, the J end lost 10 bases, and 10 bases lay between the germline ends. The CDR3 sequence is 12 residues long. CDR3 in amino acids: CAWSVEGQEQFF. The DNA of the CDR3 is TGTGCCTGGAGTGTAGAAGGGCAAGAGCAGTTCTTC.

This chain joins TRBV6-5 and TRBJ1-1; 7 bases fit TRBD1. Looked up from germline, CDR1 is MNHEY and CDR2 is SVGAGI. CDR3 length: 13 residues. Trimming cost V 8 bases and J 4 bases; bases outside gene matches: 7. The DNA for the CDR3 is TGTGCCAGCCGGAACAGGGGCGGCACTGAAGCTTTCTTT. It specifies CASRNRGGTEAFF.

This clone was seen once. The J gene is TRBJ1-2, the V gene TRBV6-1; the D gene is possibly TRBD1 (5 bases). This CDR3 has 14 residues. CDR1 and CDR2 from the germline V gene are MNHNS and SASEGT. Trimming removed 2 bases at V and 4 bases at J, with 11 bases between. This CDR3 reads CASSERGGTYGYTF. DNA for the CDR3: TGTGCCAGCAGTGAACGGGGCGGAACCTATGGCTACACCTTC.

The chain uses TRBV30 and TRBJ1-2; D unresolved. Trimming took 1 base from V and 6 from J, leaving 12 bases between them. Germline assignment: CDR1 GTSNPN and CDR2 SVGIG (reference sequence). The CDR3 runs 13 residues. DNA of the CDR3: TGTGCCTGGAGTGGGCAGGCCTCAGATGGCTACACCTTC. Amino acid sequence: CAWSGQASDGYTF.

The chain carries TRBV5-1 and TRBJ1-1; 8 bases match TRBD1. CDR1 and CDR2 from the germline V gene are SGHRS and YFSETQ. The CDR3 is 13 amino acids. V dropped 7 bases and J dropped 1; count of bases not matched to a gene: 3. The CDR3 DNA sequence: TGCGCCAGCTTGGGACAGGAGAACACTGAAGCTTTCTTT. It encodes CASLGQENTEAFF.

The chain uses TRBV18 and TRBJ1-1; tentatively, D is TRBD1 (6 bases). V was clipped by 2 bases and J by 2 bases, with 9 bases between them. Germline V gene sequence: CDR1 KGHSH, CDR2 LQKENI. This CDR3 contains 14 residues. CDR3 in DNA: TGTGCCAGCTCACCAGAGGGGGGAAACACTGAAGCTTTCTTT. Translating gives CASSPEGGNTEAFF.

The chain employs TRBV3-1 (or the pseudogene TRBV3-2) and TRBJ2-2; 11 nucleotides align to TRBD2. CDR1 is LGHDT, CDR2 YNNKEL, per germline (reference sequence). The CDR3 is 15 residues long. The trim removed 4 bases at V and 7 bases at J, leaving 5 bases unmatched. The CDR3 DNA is TGTGCCAGCAGCCGCCTAGCGGGAGGTGGCGGGGAGCTGTTTTTT. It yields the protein CASSRLAGGGGELFF.

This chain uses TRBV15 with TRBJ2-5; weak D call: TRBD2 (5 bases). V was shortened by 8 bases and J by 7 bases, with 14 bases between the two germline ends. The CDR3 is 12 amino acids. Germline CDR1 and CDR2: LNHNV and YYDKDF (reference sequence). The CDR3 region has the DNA TGTGCCACCGCGTATCAACGGGGGACCCAGTACTTC. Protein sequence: CATAYQRGTQYF.

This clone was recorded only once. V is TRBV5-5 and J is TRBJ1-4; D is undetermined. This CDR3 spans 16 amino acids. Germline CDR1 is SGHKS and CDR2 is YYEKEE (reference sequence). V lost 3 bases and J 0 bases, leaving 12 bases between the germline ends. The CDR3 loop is CASSSRQIATNEKLFF. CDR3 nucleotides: TGTGCCAGCAGCTCTAGACAAATTGCAACTAATGAAAAACTGTTTTTT.

Here the CDR3 DNA reads TGCGCCAGCAGTGAAGCCGAACGCGGGAAACTGTTTTTT. It encodes CASSEAERGKLFF. V usage is TRBV10-2 and J usage is TRBJ1-4; unclear D gene. Germline values: CDR1 WSHSY, CDR2 SAAADI. There are 13 residues in the CDR3. The V end lost 3 bases, the J end lost 11 bases, and 13 bases lay between the germline ends.

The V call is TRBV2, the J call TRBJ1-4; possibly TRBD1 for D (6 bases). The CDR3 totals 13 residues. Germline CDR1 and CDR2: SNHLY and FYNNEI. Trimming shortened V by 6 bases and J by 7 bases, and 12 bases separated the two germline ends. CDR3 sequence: CASSTLQGEKLFF. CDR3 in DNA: TGTGCCAGCAGCACATTACAGGGTGAAAAACTGTTTTTT. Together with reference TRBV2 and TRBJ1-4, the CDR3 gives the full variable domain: EPEVTQTPSHQVTQMGQEVILRCVPISNHLYFYWYRQILGQKVEFLVSFYNNEISEKSEIFDDQFSVERPDGSNFTLKIRSTKLEDSAMYFCASSTLQGEKLFFGSGTQLSVL.

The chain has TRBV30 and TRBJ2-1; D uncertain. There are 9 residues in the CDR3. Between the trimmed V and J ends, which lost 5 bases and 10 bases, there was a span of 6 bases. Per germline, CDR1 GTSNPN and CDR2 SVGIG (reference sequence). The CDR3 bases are TGTGCCTGGGGTGGCGAGCAGTTCTTC. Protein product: CAWGGEQFF.

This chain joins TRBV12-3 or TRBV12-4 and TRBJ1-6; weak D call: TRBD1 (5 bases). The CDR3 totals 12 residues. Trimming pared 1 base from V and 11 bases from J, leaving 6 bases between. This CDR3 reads CASSLGGTPLHF. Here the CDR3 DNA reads TGTGCCAGCAGTTTAGGGGGGACACCCCTCCACTTT.

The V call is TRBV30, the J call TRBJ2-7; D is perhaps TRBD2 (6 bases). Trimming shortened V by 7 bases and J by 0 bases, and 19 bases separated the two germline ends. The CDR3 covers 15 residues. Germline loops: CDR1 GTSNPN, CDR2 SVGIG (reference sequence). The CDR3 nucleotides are TGTGCCTTAAGTACCGGGACTGGCTACTCCTACGAGCAGTACTTC. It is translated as CALSTGTGYSYEQYF.

CDR3 sequence (DNA): TGTGCCAGCAGCCCGGGGACAGGGGCCGGTTGGACTGAAGCTTTCTTT. Translation gives CASSPGTGAGWTEAFF. The chain couples TRBV5-4 to TRBJ1-1, with TRBD1 matching over 10 bases. From germline, CDR1 is SGHNT and CDR2 YYREEE (reference sequence). The trim removed 4 bases at V and 5 bases at J, leaving 11 bases unmatched. This CDR3 has 16 amino acids.

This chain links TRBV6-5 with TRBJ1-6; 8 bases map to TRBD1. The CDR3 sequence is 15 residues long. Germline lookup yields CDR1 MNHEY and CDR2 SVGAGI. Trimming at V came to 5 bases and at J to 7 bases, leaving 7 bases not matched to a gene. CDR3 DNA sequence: TGTGCCAGCAGTCCCCAGGACAGGGTAAATTCACCCCTCCACTTT. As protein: CASSPQDRVNSPLHF.

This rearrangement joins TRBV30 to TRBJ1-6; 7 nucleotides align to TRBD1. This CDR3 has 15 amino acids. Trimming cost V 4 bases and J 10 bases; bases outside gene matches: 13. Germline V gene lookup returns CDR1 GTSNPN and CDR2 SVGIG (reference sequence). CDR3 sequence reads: CAWKWGGQHASPLHF. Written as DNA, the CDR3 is TGTGCCTGGAAGTGGGGGGGACAGCACGCGTCACCCCTCCACTTT.